This is a list of T cell receptor beta chains from one sample in a study of blood T cell repertoires in COVID-19. Profiled with immunoSEQ multiplex PCR; TCRdb holds only in-frame clones, not every one. The sample lists more than 75,000 clones, 70% to 90% seen once, with just over 8% in the top ten. Sequences were obtained from peripheral blood. The receptors stem from a man aged 25 to 40 with acute or convalescent COVID-19. CDR3s include the opening cysteine and the closing phenylalanine or tryptophan. Fields, in order: V gene, CDR3 length, J gene, D gene, clone size, CDR3 DNA, CDR3 protein. D genes are given only for firm matches. Not every row has a clone size; where given, it reads once, few, many or a size class.

>TRBV28|15|TRBJ2-1|TRBD1|NA
TGTGCCAGCAGAGTAGGGACAGGGACTTCCTATGAGCAGTTCTTC
CASRVGTGTSYEQFF
>TRBV28|15|TRBJ2-7|TRBD2|NA
TGTGCCAGCAGTCGTAGCGGGAGTACAACCTACGAGCAGTACTTC
CASSRSGSTTYEQYF
>TRBV6-2/TRBV6-3|14|TRBJ2-5|NA|NA
TGTGCCAGCAGTTACCTCGCCAGGCAAGAGACCCAGTACTTC
CASSYLARQETQYF
>TRBV27|14|TRBJ2-1|TRBD2|NA
TGTGCCAGCAGCCATAGCGGGAGTTACAATGAGCAGTTCTTC
CASSHSGSYNEQFF
>TRBV19|13|TRBJ2-7|NA|NA
TGTGCCAGTAGTATGCGGGGTCCCTACGAGCAGTACTTC
CASSMRGPYEQYF
>TRBV6-2/TRBV6-3|15|TRBJ2-2|TRBD1|NA
TGTGCCAGCAGTACAGGGGGCTCGAACACCGGGGAGCTGTTTTTT
CASSTGGSNTGELFF
>TRBV7-8|20|TRBJ2-7|TRBD1|once
TGTGCCAGCAGCACAAACCTGCGGGACAGGGGGCGCAGGGGTGTCTACGAGCAGTACTTC
CASSTNLRDRGRRGVYEQYF
>TRBV5-1|15|TRBJ1-4|NA|NA
TGCGCCAGCAGCTTGTTGGGGGAGGCTAATGAAAAACTGTTTTTT
CASSLLGEANEKLFF
>TRBV27|17|TRBJ2-7|NA|NA
TGTGCCAGCGTTGGTTGGGGTTCCTCGGGAAAGAACTACGAGCAGTACTTC
CASVGWGSSGKNYEQYF
>TRBV30|13|TRBJ2-1|TRBD2|NA
TGTGCCTGGAGATCTAGCGGGATCTCCGAGCAGTTCTTC
CAWRSSGISEQFF
>TRBV27|15|TRBJ2-1|TRBD2|NA
TGTGCCAGCAGTTCACGACTAGCGGGTAACAATGAGCAGTTCTTC
CASSSRLAGNNEQFF
>TRBV5-1|13|TRBJ2-1|NA|NA
TGCGCCAGCAGCTATATCCTAGTAGGTGAGCAGTTCTTC
CASSYILVGEQFF
>TRBV20-1|10|TRBJ2-7|NA|NA
TGCAGTGCCCGGAGCTACGAGCAGTACTTC
CSARSYEQYF
>TRBV3-1/TRBV3-2|15|TRBJ2-5|TRBD2|NA
TGTGCCAGCAGCCTTCAAGCGGGAGGTGGTGAGACCCAGTACTTC
CASSLQAGGGETQYF
>TRBV5-1|17|TRBJ2-1|NA|NA
TGCGCCAGCAGCAGCACAAGGTACGCTAGCGATAGCAATGAGCAGTTCTTC
CASSSTRYASDSNEQFF
>TRBV9|14|TRBJ2-7|TRBD2|once
TGTGCCAGCAGCGGACTAGCGGGAGGGTACGAGCAGTACTTC
CASSGLAGGYEQYF
>TRBV7-9|16|TRBJ2-1|TRBD2|NA
TGTGCCAGCAGTCCGACTAGCGGGAGGGTCAACAATGAGCAGTTCTTC
CASSPTSGRVNNEQFF
>TRBV28|15|TRBJ2-3|TRBD1|NA
TGTGCCAGCAGGCCGACAGGGGGTCTTCCAGATACGCAGTATTTT
CASRPTGGLPDTQYF
>TRBV6-1|18|TRBJ2-3|TRBD2|NA
TGTGCCAGCAGTGACCCCTCCCTAGCGGGAGTAGCGACAGATACGCAGTATTTT
CASSDPSLAGVATDTQYF
>TRBV7-2|14|TRBJ2-1|TRBD1|NA
TGTGCCAGCAGCTTAGGGACAGGGGGCAATGAGCAGTTCTTC
CASSLGTGGNEQFF
>TRBV19|17|TRBJ1-6|NA|NA
TGTGCCAGTAAGAGGGGTACAGGCGGGATCGGGCGATCACCCCTCCACTTT
CASKRGTGGIGRSPLHF
>TRBV12-5|20|TRBJ1-5|TRBD1|NA
TGTGCTAGTGGTTTTCTGGGACAGGGGGAGATCCTTTATAGCAATCAGCCCCAGCATTTT
CASGFLGQGEILYSNQPQHF
>TRBV19|17|TRBJ2-6|TRBD1|NA
TGTGCCACCTCTCCCGGGACAGGGGATACTGGGGCCAACGTCCTGACTTTC
CATSPGTGDTGANVLTF
>TRBV7-2|14|TRBJ2-3|NA|NA
TGTGCCAGCAGCTTAGTAGCCAGCACAGATACGCAGTATTTT
CASSLVASTDTQYF
>TRBV7-9|15|TRBJ2-7|NA|NA
TGTGCCAGCAGCAACAGCCTACCAAGCTCCTACGAGCAGTACTTC
CASSNSLPSSYEQYF
>TRBV6-5|16|TRBJ2-1|TRBD2|NA
TGTGCCAGCAGTTACTTGGGTCTAGCGGGACCCTTTGAGCAGTTCTTC
CASSYLGLAGPFEQFF
>TRBV5-1|12|TRBJ1-6|NA|NA
TGCGCCAGCAGTAGACAGGCCTTGTCCCTCCACTTT
CASSRQALSLHF
>TRBV4-1|17|TRBJ1-4|TRBD1|NA
TGCGCCAGCAGCCCACCCCTGACAGGGGATTCGCATGAAAAACTGTTTTTT
CASSPPLTGDSHEKLFF
>TRBV5-6|12|TRBJ2-1|NA|NA
TGTGCCAGCAGCACAGGGTGGGGTGAGCAGTTCTTC
CASSTGWGEQFF
>TRBV25-1|13|TRBJ2-7|NA|NA
TGTGCCAGCAGTGAATTAGGGGTGGACGAGCAGTACTTC
CASSELGVDEQYF
>TRBV6-6|16|TRBJ1-2|TRBD1|NA
TGTGCCAGCAGTTCGTCGATCGGGACAGGGCGCTATGGCTACACCTTC
CASSSSIGTGRYGYTF